Listed below are T cell receptor beta chains from one sample, sequenced in a study of blood T cell repertoires in COVID-19. TCRdb's table, derived via immunoSEQ multiplex PCR, lists solely in-frame clones and lacks some. The sample records about 100,000 clones, about four fifths being singletons. Specimen: peripheral blood. Receptors originate from a woman between 65 and 79 years old with acute or convalescent COVID-19. Each CDR3 is given with its conserved first and last residue. The D gene is left open where the match is weak. Not all rows give a size; the values are once, few, many and, for expanded clones, a class.

TRBV19	few	TRBJ2-7	TRBD2	TGTGCCAGTAGTTCTAGCGGGAGGCCCAACGAGCAGTACTTC	CASSSSGRPNEQYF
TRBV18	NA	TRBJ2-2	NA	TGTGCCAGCTCACCACTCACGGGTTCCAACACCGGGGAGCTGTTTTTT	CASSPLTGSNTGELFF
TRBV18	NA	TRBJ1-1	TRBD1	TGTGCCAGCTCTTACGATGCAGGGGGCTGGAACACTGAAGCTTTCTTT	CASSYDAGGWNTEAFF
TRBV10-3	NA	TRBJ2-7	NA	TGTGCCACTATGGAACCCCTCCCTAGCGCCAGCTACGAGCAGTACTTC	CATMEPLPSASYEQYF
TRBV6-7	once	TRBJ1-2	NA	TGTGGGGGGGGCTCTGGCTACACCTTC	CGGGSGYTF
TRBV5-8	many	TRBJ1-2	TRBD1	TGTGCCAGCAGACCGACAGGGTCTAGGAACTATGGCTACACCTTC	CASRPTGSRNYGYTF
TRBV10-3	NA	TRBJ2-3	NA	TGTGCCATCAGTGAGGGCAGGAGCACAGATACGCAGTATTTT	CAISEGRSTDTQYF
TRBV28	NA	TRBJ1-5	TRBD1	TGTGCCAGCAGTTCCGGGACAGGGGTTGATCAGCCCCAGCATTTT	CASSSGTGVDQPQHF
TRBV5-4	NA	TRBJ1-1	TRBD1	TGTGCCAGCAGCTCCGGACAGGGAGGGTTTTCTGAAGCTTTCTTT	CASSSGQGGFSEAFF
TRBV2	NA	TRBJ2-7	TRBD1	TGTGCCAGCAGGGGGGGGACAGGGTACGAGCAGTACTTC	CASRGGTGYEQYF
TRBV3-1/TRBV3-2	NA	TRBJ2-1	TRBD2	TGTGCCAGCAGCCAACCCGGGACTAACACCTACAATGAGCAGTTCTTC	CASSQPGTNTYNEQFF
TRBV11-2	NA	TRBJ2-7	NA	TGTGCCAGCAGCTTAGATGTTTCGGGAGATAGAGGCGAGCAGTACTTC	CASSLDVSGDRGEQYF
TRBV12-5	NA	TRBJ2-5	TRBD2	TGTGCTAGTGGTTTGGGGACTAGCGTTTTGGAGACCCAGTACTTC	CASGLGTSVLETQYF
TRBV19	once	TRBJ2-1	NA	TGTGCCAGTGGTAGGTGGGCGTCCTACAATGAGCAGTTCTTC	CASGRWASYNEQFF
TRBV5-5	NA	TRBJ1-1	NA	TGTGCCAGCAGCCCGGCGGGGTTGGGGCAGGGCACTGAAGCTTTCTTT	CASSPAGLGQGTEAFF
TRBV19	NA	TRBJ1-4	TRBD1	TGTGCCAGTAGGGACAGGGAACGTGAAAAACTGTTTTTT	CASRDREREKLFF
TRBV18	NA	TRBJ2-2	TRBD1	TGTGCCAGCTCACCCACCCCACCAGGGGGCAGCGGGGAGCTGTTTTTT	CASSPTPPGGSGELFF
TRBV4-3	NA	TRBJ1-1	NA	TGCGCCAGCAGCCAAGCGGGCGGGCGTAACGCTGAAGCTTTCTTT	CASSQAGGRNAEAFF
TRBV7-9	once	TRBJ2-5	TRBD1	TGTGCCAGCAACAAAAACAGGGGGCACGAGACCCAGTACTTC	CASNKNRGHETQYF
TRBV7-8	NA	TRBJ1-2	NA	TGTGCCAGCAGCTTAGCTACGGGAAAGAACTATGGCTACACCTTC	CASSLATGKNYGYTF
TRBV6-2/TRBV6-3	NA	TRBJ1-6	TRBD1	TGTGCCAGCAGTCCCCGGACAGGGCCTAATTCACCCCTCCACTTT	CASSPRTGPNSPLHF
TRBV6-5	NA	TRBJ2-2	NA	TGTGCCAGCAGTTACGACAGCAAAGGCACCGGGGAGCTGTTTTTT	CASSYDSKGTGELFF
TRBV7-9	NA	TRBJ1-2	NA	TGTGCCAGCAGTAAGGAGGACTATGGCTACACCTTC	CASSKEDYGYTF
TRBV5-4	NA	TRBJ2-5	TRBD1	TGTGCCAGCAGCTTGGACAGGGGGCGGGTAGAGACCCAGTACTTC	CASSLDRGRVETQYF
TRBV28	NA	TRBJ2-5	TRBD2	TGTGCCAGTAGTTTTGGGCGACTAGCGGGGGGGGAAGAGACCCAGTACTTC	CASSFGRLAGGEETQYF
TRBV24-1	NA	TRBJ2-3	TRBD2	TGTGCCACCAGTGACCCGGGGAGCGGGGGGCCCCTAGATACGCAGTATTTT	CATSDPGSGGPLDTQYF
TRBV2	NA	TRBJ1-6	NA	TGTGCCAGCCATCCCTACAGGGAGCATTCACCCCTCCACTTT	CASHPYREHSPLHF
TRBV2	NA	TRBJ1-2	NA	TGTGCCAGCAGTGGAGACAGCCTACGGCACTATGGCTACACCTTC	CASSGDSLRHYGYTF
TRBV18	NA	TRBJ2-7	NA	TGTGCCAGCTCATGGGGGGAAACCTACGAGCAGTACTTC	CASSWGETYEQYF
TRBV15	NA	TRBJ2-5	NA	TGTGCCACCAGCTCCCCCGGGGGGCGAGAGACCCAGTACTTC	CATSSPGGRETQYF
TRBV28	once	TRBJ1-5	NA	TGTGCCAGCAGCTGGGGGGACAGCAATCAGCCCCAGCATTTT	CASSWGDSNQPQHF
TRBV28	NA	TRBJ1-1	NA	TGTGCCAGCAGTTTATACTTGTTCGGGGAGACGTCCACTGAAGCTTTCTTT	CASSLYLFGETSTEAFF
TRBV10-3	NA	TRBJ2-1	TRBD2	TGTGCCACCGAGGGACTAGCGGAACTTAATGAGCAGTTCTTC	CATEGLAELNEQFF
TRBV27	NA	TRBJ1-5	NA	TGTGCCAGCAGTTTCGTAGGCAATCAGCCCCAGCATTTT	CASSFVGNQPQHF
TRBV19	NA	TRBJ2-5	NA	TGTGCCAGTAGTATTAGAGGGGAGACCCAGTACTTC	CASSIRGETQYF
TRBV7-8	NA	TRBJ2-4	TRBD2	TGTGCCAGCAGCCAGGGAGTAGCGGGGGAACTAGCCAAAAACATTCAGTACTTC	CASSQGVAGELAKNIQYF
TRBV15	few	TRBJ1-5	TRBD1	TGTGCCACCAGCAGGCGGACAGGTACGATTTTAGGATCGAGTCAGCCCCAGCATTTT	CATSRRTGTILGSSQPQHF
TRBV15	NA	TRBJ1-1	NA	TGTGCCACCAGCAGAGATCCTAAGGGGCAAGCTTTCTTT	CATSRDPKGQAFF
TRBV5-4	NA	TRBJ1-2	TRBD1	TGTGCCAGCAGCACTGGGAGGCGCACAGGGGGCTCCTATGGCTACACCTTC	CASSTGRRTGGSYGYTF
TRBV11-2	NA	TRBJ2-3	NA	TGTGCCAGCAGCTACCAAAGACAGGGAGGTACGCAGTATTTT	CASSYQRQGGTQYF
TRBV9	NA	TRBJ2-3	TRBD2	TGTGCCAGCAGCGTAAGTAGCGGGGGATTAGATACGCAGTATTTT	CASSVSSGGLDTQYF
TRBV10-3	NA	TRBJ1-2	NA	TGTGCTTCAACCCAGGGAAGTAACTATGGCTACACCTTC	CASTQGSNYGYTF
TRBV24-1	NA	TRBJ2-7	NA	TGTGCCACCAGTGCCTCCGCCGGGACACTACCCTACGAGCAGTACTTC	CATSASAGTLPYEQYF
TRBV6-2/TRBV6-3	NA	TRBJ2-3	TRBD1	TGTGCCAGCAGTCCGGACAGGGAGAACACAGATACGCAGTATTTT	CASSPDRENTDTQYF
TRBV5-4	NA	TRBJ2-7	NA	TGTGCCAGCAGCTTGTACCCAGGGGTAGCCTACGAGCAGTACTTC	CASSLYPGVAYEQYF
TRBV2	NA	TRBJ2-1	TRBD2	TGTGCCAGCAGTGTTAGCGGGAGCGCCTACAATGAGCAGTTCTTC	CASSVSGSAYNEQFF
TRBV28	NA	TRBJ1-2	NA	TGTGCCAGCAGTTTATGGGGAAGGGGGGGCTATGGCTACACCTTC	CASSLWGRGGYGYTF
TRBV28	NA	TRBJ2-5	NA	TGTGCCAGCAGTTTCCGGGACTGGTACAAAGAGACCCAGTACTTC	CASSFRDWYKETQYF
TRBV27	NA	TRBJ1-6	NA	TGTGCCAGCACCGACAGTCTGAGCTCCTATAATTCACCCCTCCACTTT	CASTDSLSSYNSPLHF
TRBV6-1	NA	TRBJ1-2	TRBD1	TGTGCCAGCAGTGACCAGGGGGCCGTCTATGGCTACACCTTC	CASSDQGAVYGYTF
TRBV7-3	NA	TRBJ1-2	TRBD1	TGTGCCAGCAGCCCTCGACAGGGGGCCCGGTATGGCTACACCTTC	CASSPRQGARYGYTF
TRBV28	few	TRBJ1-2	NA	TGTGCCAGCAGTATACAGGGTTTCTATGGCTACACCTTC	CASSIQGFYGYTF
TRBV11-2	NA	TRBJ2-1	TRBD2	TGTGCCAGCAGCCTGACCGGGACTAGTTACAATGAGCAGTTCTTC	CASSLTGTSYNEQFF
TRBV10-2	NA	TRBJ2-1	TRBD2	TGCGCCAGCACCGGGACTAGCGCAAAAATTAGCTCCTACAATGAGCAGTTCTTC	CASTGTSAKISSYNEQFF
TRBV5-4	once	TRBJ1-1	TRBD1	TGTGCCAGCAGCGCCCTCAGGGGGGCTGACACTGAAGCTTTCTTT	CASSALRGADTEAFF
TRBV4-1	NA	TRBJ1-5	TRBD1	TGCGCCAGCAGCCAACAACAGGGGGCGCGGGTGCCCCAGCATTTT	CASSQQQGARVPQHF